The rows below give T cell receptor beta chains drawn from one sample of a study of glioma-infiltrating T cells. TCRdb redid the calling of the multiplex PCR reads with MiXCR, one entry per CDR3 protein. The repertoire holds over 100,000 distinct CDR3 sequences, less than 30% seen once, with about a third in the top ten. Sequenced material: glioma tissue, nonneoplastic brain tissue, or PBMCs (not recorded which). The receptor set was obtained from a human donor with low-grade glioma or glioblastoma, undergoing nonglioma brain surgery, or in good health (not recorded which). CDR3s include the opening cysteine and the closing phenylalanine or tryptophan. D genes are given only for firm matches. Expanded clones get a size class; other rows say once, few or many, or leave the size out.

TGTGCCAGCAGTTACTTAGCGGGAGTCACCGGGGAGCTGTTTTTT	CASSYLAGVTGELFF	TRBD2	many	TRBV6-2/TRBV6-3	TRBJ2-2
TGCGCCAGCAGCTTCGACAGGGCGGGAAGGCCCCAGCATTTT	CASSFDRAGRPQHF	TRBD1	many	TRBV4-3	TRBJ1-5
TGTGCCAGCAGCTTGAGGGAGGGGGCTTATGGCTACACCTTC	CASSLREGAYGYTF	TRBD1	-	TRBV5-5	TRBJ1-2
TGTGCCAGTATCGGCAATAATTTTCGCAATCAGCCCCAGCATTTT	CASIGNNFRNQPQHF	-	few	TRBV19	TRBJ1-5
TGCAGTGCTGGGGGAAAACCCGGGACTAGCGGATACGAGCAGTACTTC	CSAGGKPGTSGYEQYF	TRBD2	many	TRBV20-1	TRBJ2-7
TGCAGTGCTTTTGGAAGCGGCACAGATACGCAGTATTTT	CSAFGSGTDTQYF	-	many	TRBV20-1	TRBJ2-3
TGTGCCAGCAGTGAACAAAACTCCTACGAGCAGTACTTC	CASSEQNSYEQYF	-	many	TRBV2	TRBJ2-7
TGTGCCAGCTCACCCGCAACTGTTGACACCTACGAGCAGTACTTC	CASSPATVDTYEQYF	-	many	TRBV18	TRBJ2-7
TGTGCCAGCAGCCAAGGGGTAGCGGGGGCCTACGAGCAGTACTTC	CASSQGVAGAYEQYF	TRBD2	few	TRBV14	TRBJ2-7
TGTGCCAGCACTCCGGGACAGAAGTACTCTGGAAACACCATATATTTT	CASTPGQKYSGNTIYF	TRBD1	many	TRBV7-9	TRBJ1-3
TGTGCCAGCAGCCAATCAGGTCTAGCGGGTTTACTCGCCGGGGAGCTGTTTTTT	CASSQSGLAGLLAGELFF	TRBD2	-	TRBV3-1	TRBJ2-2
TGTGCCAGCAGTTGGGCAGGTAGCAATCAGCCCCAGCATTTT	CASSWAGSNQPQHF	-	many	TRBV27	TRBJ1-5
TGTGCCAGCAGGCCGGGACGAGGGGACCATGGGACCCAGTACTTC	CASRPGRGDHGTQYF	-	-	TRBV6-2/TRBV6-3	TRBJ2-5
TGCGCCAGCAGCCTGGGGACAGGGTCGGACGAGCAGTACTTC	CASSLGTGSDEQYF	TRBD1	many	TRBV5-1	TRBJ2-7
TGTGCCAGCAGTTACGGGACTAACGCTGAAGCTTTCTTT	CASSYGTNAEAFF	-	many	TRBV6-2/TRBV6-3	TRBJ1-1
TGTGCCAGCAGCTTAGCGGGGGAGGCGGGGGAGCAGTACTTC	CASSLAGEAGEQYF	-	once	TRBV7-2	TRBJ2-7
TGTGCCAGCAGCTTCCAGCGGGGGGGCGGAGAGACCCAGTACTTC	CASSFQRGGGETQYF	TRBD2	many	TRBV7-2	TRBJ2-5
TGTGCCAGCAGCTTATTCGGCAGGGAAGTGGATCAGCCCCAGCATTTT	CASSLFGREVDQPQHF	-	-	TRBV7-9	TRBJ1-5
TGTGCCAGCAGTTACCAGGGGGCGCTTTACGAGCAGTACTTC	CASSYQGALYEQYF	TRBD1	many	TRBV28	TRBJ2-7
TGTGCCAGCAGCTCGCCCGGGACTGATTATAGCAATCAGCCCCAGCATTTT	CASSSPGTDYSNQPQHF	-	many	TRBV7-2	TRBJ1-5
TGTGCCAGCAGCTGGGGGAGCGTGGGGTCCGAGCAGTACTTC	CASSWGSVGSEQYF	-	-	TRBV27	TRBJ2-7
TGCAGTGCTAGAGATAGGGTGGCAAGGGGTAACACCGGGGAGCTGTTTTTT	CSARDRVARGNTGELFF	-	few	TRBV20-1	TRBJ2-2
TGCGCCAGCAGCCAATTATCCAATGAGCAGTTCTTC	CASSQLSNEQFF	-	many	TRBV4-1	TRBJ2-1
TGCAGTGCCACGGGGGGGCATCGAACTAATGAAAAACTGTTTTTT	CSATGGHRTNEKLFF	-	many	TRBV20-1	TRBJ1-4
TGTGCCAGCAGTTCCCCCGGAGGCTACTATGAGCAGTTCTTC	CASSSPGGYYEQFF	-	-	TRBV6-5	TRBJ2-1
TGTGCCACCAGCAGAGAGGGGTATGAGCAGTTCTTC	CATSREGYEQFF	-	many	TRBV15	TRBJ2-1
TGCAGCGTTACACTCGCAGGGACCCAGTACTTC	CSVTLAGTQYF	-	many	TRBV29-1	TRBJ2-5
TGTGCCAGCAGCTTAGTCGAAAGGGGGGCGAGAGGGACAGGTTCACCAGATACGCAGTATTTT	CASSLVERGARGTGSPDTQYF	TRBD1	few	TRBV7-3	TRBJ2-3
TGTGCCAGTAAGCTCACAGGGGACACAGATACGCAGTATTTT	CASKLTGDTDTQYF	TRBD1	many	TRBV19	TRBJ2-3
TGTGCCAGCAGCCCAGACAGGGGCAACGAGCAGTACTTC	CASSPDRGNEQYF	TRBD1	few	TRBV9	TRBJ2-7
TGTGCCAGCAGTTCTCTTGGGACAGGGTCCCCAGATACGCAGTATTTT	CASSSLGTGSPDTQYF	TRBD1	many	TRBV28	TRBJ2-3
TGTGCCACCTCCACAGGGGGTCGAGAGCAGTACTTC	CATSTGGREQYF	TRBD1	many	TRBV24-1	TRBJ2-7
TGCAGTGCCCCCCAGGCGTTACATCGGGGGACCGGGGCCCAGCATTTT	CSAPQALHRGTGAQHF	-	many	TRBV20-1	TRBJ1-5
TGTGCCAGCAGTTCAAACACTGAAGCTTTCTTT	CASSSNTEAFF	-	many	TRBV28	TRBJ1-1
TGCAGCGTTTGGACTAGTCAGTTACAGTTCTTC	CSVWTSQLQFF	TRBD2	many	TRBV29-1	TRBJ2-1
TGTGCCAGCAGTTACTCTCCCCGGGACAGGCCGAATCAGCCCCAGCATTTT	CASSYSPRDRPNQPQHF	TRBD1	many	TRBV6-6	TRBJ1-5
TGCGCCAGCAGCCACCCGGGACAGGGGGACTACGAGCAGTACTTC	CASSHPGQGDYEQYF	TRBD1	many	TRBV5-1	TRBJ2-7
TGCAGCCACGGTTCCTACAATGAGCAGTTCTTC	CSHGSYNEQFF	-	many	TRBV20-1	TRBJ2-1
TGTGCCAGCAGATCCCAACGTTCCACAGGTGTCAGCTACGAGCAGTACTTC	CASRSQRSTGVSYEQYF	-	many	TRBV6-1	TRBJ2-7
TGCAGTGCTCCCCTTTACAACGGGGGACGGGAAGAGACCCAGTACTTC	CSAPLYNGGREETQYF	-	many	TRBV20-1	TRBJ2-5
TGCGCCAGCAGCCGACAGTTCTCGAACGAGCAGTACTTC	CASSRQFSNEQYF	-	-	TRBV5-1	TRBJ2-7
TGTGCCAGCAGTTTAAGTGAACAAGAGACCCAGTACTTC	CASSLSEQETQYF	-	many	TRBV12-3/TRBV12-4	TRBJ2-5
TGTGCCACAGTGGGGCCACGTGCCGCTTTCTTT	CATVGPRAAFF	-	-	TRBV6-1	TRBJ1-1
TGTGCCAGCAGTTTTACCCGGGGGTGGGGAGTGGAAACAGATACGCAGTATTTT	CASSFTRGWGVETDTQYF	-	many	TRBV28	TRBJ2-3
TGTGTTAGCAGTTTGTTGGCAGGCGAGTCACCCCTCCACTTT	CVSSLLAGESPLHF	-	once	TRBV27	TRBJ1-6
TGCGCCAGCAGCCCCGAGACAGATACGCAGTATTTT	CASSPETDTQYF	-	many	TRBV5-1	TRBJ2-3
TGTGCCAGCACTTCTTTAGGTGAAGCTTTCTTT	CASTSLGEAFF	-	many	TRBV27	TRBJ1-1
TGTGCCAGCAGCCCCGGGGGCGTCAGCACAGATACGCAGTATTTT	CASSPGGVSTDTQYF	-	few	TRBV12-3/TRBV12-4	TRBJ2-3
TGTGCCAGTAGTTCCGGGACAGAGTTACGCAATCAGCCCCAGCATTTT	CASSSGTELRNQPQHF	TRBD1	many	TRBV19	TRBJ1-5
TGTGCCAGCAGGACAGGCCTCTCCTACAATGAGCAGTTCTTC	CASRTGLSYNEQFF	-	many	TRBV27	TRBJ2-1
TGCAGCGTTTTGACAGGGCGATACTACGAGCAGTACTTC	CSVLTGRYYEQYF	TRBD1	-	TRBV29-1	TRBJ2-7
TGCGCCAGCAGCCGCGTCCGACAGGGGAACTATGGCTACACCTTC	CASSRVRQGNYGYTF	TRBD1	many	TRBV4-3	TRBJ1-2
TGCAGTGCTAGAGATATACAGTCCACAGATACGCAGTATTTT	CSARDIQSTDTQYF	-	many	TRBV20-1	TRBJ2-3
TGTGCCAGCAGCTTAGAGGGCCTTGATTCACCCCTCCACTTT	CASSLEGLDSPLHF	-	many	TRBV7-8	TRBJ1-6
TGCAGCGTTGAAGCGGAGGAGGGTTTCTATGGCTACACCTTC	CSVEAEEGFYGYTF	-	-	TRBV29-1	TRBJ1-2
TGCGCCAGCAGCCAAGGGGGACAGGGACGGGCCGGGGAGCTGTTTTTT	CASSQGGQGRAGELFF	TRBD1	-	TRBV4-3	TRBJ2-2
TGTGCCACCAGCAGAGATTACGGACAGCAACAGCCCCAGCATTTT	CATSRDYGQQQPQHF	-	-	TRBV15	TRBJ1-5
TGTGCCAGCAGCTTAGGAATCGGGACAGCGCCTTCTAACTATGGCTACACCTTC	CASSLGIGTAPSNYGYTF	TRBD1	many	TRBV5-8	TRBJ1-2
TGTGCCAGCAGGCCCTACTCCTACGAGCAGTACTTC	CASRPYSYEQYF	-	few	TRBV7-2	TRBJ2-7